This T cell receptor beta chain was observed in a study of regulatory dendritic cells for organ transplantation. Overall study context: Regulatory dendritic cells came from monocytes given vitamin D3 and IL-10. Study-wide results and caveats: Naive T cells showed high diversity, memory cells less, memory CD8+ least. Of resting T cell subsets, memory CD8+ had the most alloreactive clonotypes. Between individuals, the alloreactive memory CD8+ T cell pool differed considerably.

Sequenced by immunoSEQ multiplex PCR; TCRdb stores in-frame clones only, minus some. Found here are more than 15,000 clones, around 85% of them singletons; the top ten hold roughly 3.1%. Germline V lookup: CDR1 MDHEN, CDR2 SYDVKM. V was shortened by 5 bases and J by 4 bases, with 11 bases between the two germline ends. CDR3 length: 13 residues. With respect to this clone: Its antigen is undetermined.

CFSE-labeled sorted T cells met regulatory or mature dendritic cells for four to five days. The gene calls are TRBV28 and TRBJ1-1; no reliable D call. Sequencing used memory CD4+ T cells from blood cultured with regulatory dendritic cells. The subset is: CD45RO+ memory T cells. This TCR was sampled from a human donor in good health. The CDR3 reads CASSRKLGTEAFF. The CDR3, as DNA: TGTGCCAGCAGTAGGAAATTGGGCACTGAAGCTTTCTTT.